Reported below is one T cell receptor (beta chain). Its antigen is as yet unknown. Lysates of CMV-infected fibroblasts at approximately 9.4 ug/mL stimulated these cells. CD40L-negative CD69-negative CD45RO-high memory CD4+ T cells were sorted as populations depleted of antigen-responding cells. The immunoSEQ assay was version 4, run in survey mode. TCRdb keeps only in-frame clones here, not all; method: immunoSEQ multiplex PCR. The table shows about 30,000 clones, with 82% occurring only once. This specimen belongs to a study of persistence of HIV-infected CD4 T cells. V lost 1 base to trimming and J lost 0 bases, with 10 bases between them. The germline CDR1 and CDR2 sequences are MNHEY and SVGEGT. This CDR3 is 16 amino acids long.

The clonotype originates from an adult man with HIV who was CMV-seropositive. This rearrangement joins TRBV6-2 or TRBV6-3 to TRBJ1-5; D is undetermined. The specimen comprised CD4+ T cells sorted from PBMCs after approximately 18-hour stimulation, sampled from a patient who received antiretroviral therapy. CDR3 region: CASSYLPGISNQPQHF. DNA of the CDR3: TGTGCCAGCAGTTACTTACCGGGGATTAGCAATCAGCCCCAGCATTTT.